These 23 T cell receptor beta chains originate from one sample sequenced in a study of blood T cell repertoires in COVID-19. Some clones are missing from TCRdb's copy, which holds only in-frame ones; the method was immunoSEQ multiplex PCR. The sample lists 200,000 to 250,000 clones; over 75% were seen once. The sequenced sample consisted of PBMCs or T cells enriched from blood (not recorded which). Receptors were obtained from a man aged 40-49 years who had recovered from COVID-19.

The CDR3 here is CASSRGGSGSPLHF. In DNA form, the CDR3 reads TGTGCCAGCTCACGGGGAGGGAGTGGATCACCCCTCCACTTT. The chain joins TRBV18 to TRBJ1-6; D uncertain. With 4 bases removed from V and 10 bases from J, the gap between germline ends came to 14 bases. The CDR3 is 14 residues long. From germline, CDR1 is KGHSH and CDR2 LQKENI.

V gene TRBV9 combines with J gene TRBJ2-7; 9 positions match TRBD1. This CDR3 is built from 14 residues. CDR1 SGDLS and CDR2 YYNGEE come from the germline V gene. The V segment lost 4 bases and the J segment 2 bases; nucleotides outside the gene matches: 4. The CDR3 region is CASSLRQGAYEQYF. The CDR3 DNA follows: TGTGCCAGCAGCCTTCGACAGGGGGCCTACGAGCAGTACTTC.

The chain links TRBV5-1 to TRBJ2-3; TRBD1 aligns across 9 bases. The CDR3 runs to 15 residues. V lost 4 bases, J lost 1 base, and 4 bases stayed unmatched. CDR1 and CDR2 from the germline V gene are SGHRS and YFSETQ. CDR3: CASSLRDRGTDTQYF. The CDR3, as DNA: TGCGCCAGCAGCCTCCGGGACAGGGGCACAGATACGCAGTATTTT.

Remarks on this clone: Other DNA sequences in the sample encode the same CDR3. V and J are TRBV5-1 and TRBJ2-3, with TRBD1 identical over 8 bases. Unmatched junction bases numbered 1, after V lost 3 bases and J lost 1 base. Germline-derived CDR1 and CDR2 are SGHRS and YFSETQ. This CDR3 spans 14 amino acids. The CDR3 coding sequence is TGCGCCAGCAGCTCAGGGGGCGGCACAGATACGCAGTATTTT. Its protein product is CASSSGGGTDTQYF.

The chain has TRBV7-9 and TRBJ1-3, with 8 nucleotides matching TRBD1. The CDR3 runs to 16 residues. Germline-derived CDR1 and CDR2 are SEHNR and FQNEAQ (reference sequence). Trimming took 3 bases from V and 4 from J; bases not matched to a gene: 8. CDR3 protein: CASSFQGALGGNTIYF. Written as DNA, the CDR3 is TGTGCCAGCAGCTTTCAGGGGGCGCTTGGAGGAAACACCATATATTTT.

The gene calls are TRBV5-6 and TRBJ2-7; D remains unclear. The CDR3 contains 15 residues. Deletions cut 3 bases from V and 1 base from J, with 14 bases between. Germline V CDR1 and CDR2: SGHDT, YYEEEE. CDR3: CASSSSSALSYEQYF. DNA for the CDR3: TGTGCCAGCAGCTCATCAAGCGCCCTTTCCTACGAGCAGTACTTC.

J is TRBJ1-5 and V is TRBV19, with D unresolved. This CDR3 is 14 amino acids long. The V gene lost 5 bases and the J gene lost 3 bases, with 11 bases spanning the gap. The germline V gene has CDR1 LNHDA and CDR2 SQIVND (reference sequence). This CDR3 reads CASSLMASNQPQHF. The CDR3 nucleotides read TGTGCCAGTAGTTTGATGGCCTCCAATCAGCCCCAGCATTTT.

This sequence joins TRBV19 and TRBJ2-2; 9 positions agree with TRBD1. The ends lost 4 bases at V and 7 bases at J; junction bases unmatched: 7. The CDR3 contains 15 residues. Germline V gene lookup returns CDR1 LNHDA and CDR2 SQIVND (reference sequence). For the CDR3, the DNA is TGTGCCAGTAGTAGAGGGACAGGGTGGGACGGGGAGCTGTTTTTT. Translating gives CASSRGTGWDGELFF.

V usage is TRBV5-8 and J usage is TRBJ1-1; the D gene is possibly TRBD1 (5 bases). The CDR3 sequence is 15 residues long. The V end lost 0 bases, the J end lost 1 base, and 10 bases lay between the germline ends. In germline, CDR1 is SGHTS, CDR2 YDEGEE. CDR3 in DNA: TGTGCCAGCAGCTTGGGGGCAGGGTGGAACACTGAAGCTTTCTTT. It translates to CASSLGAGWNTEAFF.

The genes are TRBV10-2 and TRBJ2-1; 11 bases are shared with TRBD2. The germline CDR1 and CDR2 sequences are WSHSY and SAAADI. Losses at the gene ends were 6 bases for V and 0 bases for J; bases not matched to a gene: 1. This CDR3 is built from 15 residues. The CDR3 DNA follows: TGCGCCAGCAGCGGACTAGCGGGCTCCTACAATGAGCAGTTCTTC. Protein: CASSGLAGSYNEQFF.

The V call is TRBV5-1, the J call TRBJ1-1; D possibly corresponds to TRBD1 (5 bases). The ends were cut back, 1 base at V and 5 bases at J, with 12 bases in the middle. The germline CDR1 and CDR2 sequences are SGHRS and YFSETQ. The length of the CDR3 is 14 residues. The chain's CDR3 is CASSLQGGRTEAFF. DNA of the CDR3: TGCGCCAGCAGCTTGCAGGGAGGTCGGACTGAAGCTTTCTTT.

This clone was counted only a few times. This sequence joins TRBV5-6 and TRBJ1-2, with D tentatively TRBD1 (6 bases). This CDR3 has 12 residues. Trimming took 1 base from V and 14 from J, leaving 15 bases between them. Germline CDR1 reads SGHDT; CDR2 reads YYEEEE. CDR3 nucleotide sequence: TGTGCCAGCAGCTTGACCCCGGACAGTGCGACCTTC. Its protein is CASSLTPDSATF.

This rearrangement joins TRBV19 to TRBJ1-3; D is possibly TRBD1 (5 bases). CDR3 length: 16 residues. Trimming removed 2 bases at V and 1 base at J, with 12 bases between. Germline V gene lookup returns CDR1 LNHDA and CDR2 SQIVND (reference sequence). The CDR3 sequence: CASSITGEYSGNTIYF. DNA of the CDR3: TGTGCCAGTAGTATAACAGGAGAATATTCTGGAAACACCATATATTTT.

The table lists this clone with a count of one. This rearrangement joins TRBV3-1 (or the pseudogene TRBV3-2) to TRBJ1-2, with 10 nucleotides matching TRBD1. The germline CDR1 and CDR2 sequences are LGHDT and YNNKEL (reference sequence). This CDR3 region has 13 residues. Trimming at V came to 4 bases and at J to 8 bases, leaving 4 bases not matched to a gene. The DNA for the CDR3 is TGTGCCAGCAGCCTGGGACAGGGGTACGGCTACACCTTC. Amino acids: CASSLGQGYGYTF.

V and J are TRBV5-1 and TRBJ2-5, with D perhaps TRBD1 (5 bases). Trimming removed 0 bases at V and 2 bases at J, with 11 bases between. The CDR3 has 15 residues. Germline V gene lookup returns CDR1 SGHRS and CDR2 YFSETQ. For the CDR3, the DNA is TGCGCCAGCAGCTTGGGTTTGGCAGGGCAAGAGACCCAGTACTTC. Translated, it gives CASSLGLAGQETQYF.

Comment on this clone: Other DNA sequences in the same sample also yield this CDR3. The CDR3 reads CATSGGGYEQYF. The CDR3 DNA sequence: TGTGCCACCAGTGGGGGGGGTTACGAGCAGTACTTC. The chain couples TRBV24-1 to TRBJ2-7; 7 bases align to TRBD2. The CDR3 contains 12 residues. From germline, CDR1 is KGHDR and CDR2 SFDVKD. J gave up 4 bases and V 5 bases, and 1 base lay outside the gene matches.

This chain connects TRBV6-5 to TRBJ2-7, with a possible D match to TRBD1 (5 bases). Trimming stripped 7 bases from V and 1 base from J, with 11 bases between. The CDR3 length is 13 residues. CDR1 and CDR2 from the germline V gene are MNHEY and SVGAGI. DNA of the CDR3: TGTGCCAGCATTCGGGCAGGGTCCTACGAGCAGTACTTC. Translated: CASIRAGSYEQYF.

In the case of this clone: The junction departs from germline at one end; a sequencing error may be responsible. The sample has other DNA sequences that encode this CDR3 too. The V and J genes are TRBV11-3 and TRBJ2-2; D perhaps matches TRBD1 (5 bases). From germline, CDR1 is SGHNT and CDR2 YENEEA. The CDR3 is made up of 15 amino acids. This CDR3 is CASSFQGTSTGELFF. The CDR3 DNA sequence: TGCGCCAGCAGCTTCCAGGGAACGAGCACCGGGGAGCTGTTTTTT.

The rearrangement uses TRBV7-9 and TRBJ2-1, with 8 bases aligning to TRBD2. CDR1 and CDR2 from the germline V gene are SEHNR and FQNEAQ (reference sequence). The CDR3 loop spans 17 amino acids. The ends lost 2 bases at V and 4 bases at J; junction bases unmatched: 10. Written as DNA, the CDR3 is TGTGCCAGCAGCTTAACACTATCCGGGGGGGTTTACAATGAGCAGTTCTTC. It encodes CASSLTLSGGVYNEQFF.

The chain couples TRBV19 to TRBJ2-7; TRBD2 might be the D (6 bases). Trimming shortened V by 3 bases and J by 3 bases, and 21 bases separated the two germline ends. CDR1 is LNHDA, CDR2 SQIVND, per germline (reference sequence). This CDR3 is 17 amino acids long. This chain's CDR3 is CASSIGQGTGLLYEQYF. The CDR3 DNA reads as TGTGCCAGTAGTATTGGGCAAGGGACTGGACTACTCTACGAGCAGTACTTC.

The chain joins TRBV18 to TRBJ1-3; perhaps TRBD1 as D (5 bases). V dropped 3 bases and J dropped 0 bases, with 18 bases sitting between them. This CDR3 is 18 amino acids long. The germline gives CDR1 KGHSH, CDR2 LQKENI. As DNA, the CDR3 is TGTGCCAGCTCACCCCGAAGGTGGGGCAGGGACTCTGGAAACACCATATATTTT. Protein: CASSPRRWGRDSGNTIYF.

The gene calls are TRBV29-1 and TRBJ1-2; 7 bases fit TRBD1. Per the germline V gene, CDR1 is SQVTM and CDR2 is ANQGSEA. The V segment lost 5 bases and the J segment 11 bases; nucleotides outside the gene matches: 8. This CDR3 spans 11 amino acids. The CDR3 nucleotides read TGCAGCGTTTCGACAGGGACTTTATACACCTTC. This encodes CSVSTGTLYTF.

V is TRBV19 and J is TRBJ1-6, with a possible D match to TRBD1 (5 bases). The germline CDR1 and CDR2 sequences are LNHDA and SQIVND (reference sequence). Trimming removed 7 bases at V and 0 bases at J, with 13 bases between. The CDR3 runs 16 residues. The CDR3 protein is CASTRGVSSYNSPLHF. DNA of the CDR3: TGTGCCAGTACCCGGGGGGTTAGCTCCTATAATTCACCCCTCCACTTT.